Each of the 11 T cell receptor beta chains below was sequenced from the same sample in a study of CD8+ T cells in alopecia areata. RNA was extracted and reverse transcribed into cDNA as the sequencing template. Clones were sequenced by immunoSEQ multiplex PCR, and TCRdb holds only the in-frame ones, with some missing. The repertoire holds fewer than 200,000 clones, around 64% seen once, with 10% to 12% in the top ten. The sequences come from CD8+ T cells sorted from blood, collected at week 0. Receptors were obtained from a human donor with alopecia areata.

The genes are TRBV10-3 and TRBJ2-3; 9 positions agree with TRBD2. This CDR3 contains 14 residues. Germline CDR1 and CDR2: ENHRY and SYGVKD. V was clipped by 8 bases and J by 8 bases; unmatched bases: 11. CDR3 in DNA: TGTGCCATCGTGGCGGGGGGGCCCCAAGGTACGCAGTATTTT. This encodes CAIVAGGPQGTQYF.

The V gene is TRBV19, the J gene TRBJ2-7; TRBD2 aligns across 9 bases. Germline loops: CDR1 LNHDA, CDR2 SQIVND (reference sequence). Trimming at V came to 8 bases and at J to 2 bases, leaving 10 bases not matched to a gene. This CDR3 has 15 amino acids. CDR3 nucleotides: TGTGCCAGTGCCATAGCGGGGGACCCAACCTACGAGCAGTACTTC. Encoded protein: CASAIAGDPTYEQYF. The variable domain in full, with the rest retrieved from reference TRBV19 and TRBJ2-7, is DGGITQSPKYLFRKEGQNVTLSCEQNLNHDAMYWYRQDPGQGLRLIYYSQIVNDFQKGDIAEGYSVSREKKESFPLTVTSAQKNPTAFYLCASAIAGDPTYEQYFGPGTRLTVT.

A single count supports this clone. CDR3 nucleotides: TGTGCCAGCTCACCGGGACAGGGCCTCGGGAGAGAGACCCAGTACTTC. Encoded protein: CASSPGQGLGRETQYF. The chain combines TRBV18 with TRBJ2-5, with 9 bases fitting TRBD1. The trim removed 3 bases at V and 4 bases at J, leaving 9 bases unmatched. This CDR3 has 16 amino acids. Germline CDR1 and CDR2: KGHSH and LQKENI.

This clone was observed a few times. The chain recombines TRBV5-6 with TRBJ1-6, with D possibly TRBD1 on 6 matching bases. The germline V gene has CDR1 SGHDT and CDR2 YYEEEE. V lost 4 bases to trimming and J lost 5 bases, with 10 bases between them. CDR3 length: 14 residues. CDR3 bases: TGTGCCAGCAGCGCGGGACAAGATAATTCACCCCTCCACTTT. It encodes CASSAGQDNSPLHF.

The rearrangement links TRBV5-6 to TRBJ2-7, with 8 bases fitting TRBD1. The CDR3 consists of 13 residues. Trimming cost V 4 bases and J 3 bases; bases outside gene matches: 3. Germline V gives CDR1 SGHDT, CDR2 YYEEEE. The CDR3 sequence is CASSPGQDYEQYF. The CDR3 nucleotides read TGTGCCAGCAGCCCGGGACAGGACTACGAGCAGTACTTC.

Notes on this clone: At one end the junction does not follow the germline gene, possibly because of a read error. The chain links TRBV27 to TRBJ1-1; 7 nucleotides line up with TRBD1. This CDR3 has 12 amino acids. The germline V gene has CDR1 MNHEY and CDR2 SMNVEV (reference sequence). In DNA form, the CDR3 reads TGTGCCTGCAGACAGGGAGGGACTGAAGCTTTCTTT. Encoded protein: CACRQGGTEAFF.

V and J are TRBV27 and TRBJ1-6; D perhaps matches TRBD1 (6 bases). The CDR3 totals 14 residues. V gave up 1 base and J gave up 6 bases, with 7 bases separating them. The germline V gene has CDR1 MNHEY and CDR2 SMNVEV (reference sequence). CDR3 coding DNA: TGTGCCAGCAGTTTATTACAGGGTAATTCACCCCTCCACTTT. It is translated as CASSLLQGNSPLHF.

This chain joins TRBV7-9 and TRBJ2-7; 15 nucleotides agree with TRBD2. V trimming: 5 bases; J trimming: 1 base; junction bases outside the gene matches: 3. Per germline, CDR1 SEHNR and CDR2 FQNEAQ (reference sequence). The CDR3 contains 16 residues. Written as DNA, the CDR3 is TGTGCCAGCAGCACGGGACTAGCGGGGGGTTCCTACGAGCAGTACTTC. Its translation is CASSTGLAGGSYEQYF.

The chain is built from TRBV13 and TRBJ1-1; 8 nucleotides agree with TRBD1. V was pared by 6 bases and J by 4 bases, with 7 bases of the junction left unmatched. Germline V CDR1 and CDR2: PRHDT, FYEKMQ (reference sequence). This CDR3 comprises 14 residues. Written as DNA, the CDR3 is TGTGCCAGCAGTCAAACGGGGACAGGCACTGAAGCTTTCTTT. Its protein is CASSQTGTGTEAFF.

The chain combines TRBV4-1 with TRBJ1-5; no reliable D call. The CDR3 has 13 residues. Germline values: CDR1 MGHRA, CDR2 YSYEKL. V was shortened by 0 bases and J by 7 bases, with 7 bases between the two germline ends. Here the CDR3 reads CASSQDADQPQHF. Written as DNA, the CDR3 is TGCGCCAGCAGCCAAGATGCGGACCAGCCCCAGCATTTT.

The rearrangement links TRBV11-1 to TRBJ1-2, with 7 nucleotides matching TRBD1. The germline CDR1 and CDR2 sequences are SGHAT and FQDESV (reference sequence). J was trimmed by 2 bases and V by 5 bases; bases with no gene match: 8. This CDR3 comprises 15 residues. The CDR3 spells CASSRPTGTNYGYTF. DNA for the CDR3: TGTGCCAGCAGCCGACCGACAGGGACCAACTATGGCTACACCTTC.